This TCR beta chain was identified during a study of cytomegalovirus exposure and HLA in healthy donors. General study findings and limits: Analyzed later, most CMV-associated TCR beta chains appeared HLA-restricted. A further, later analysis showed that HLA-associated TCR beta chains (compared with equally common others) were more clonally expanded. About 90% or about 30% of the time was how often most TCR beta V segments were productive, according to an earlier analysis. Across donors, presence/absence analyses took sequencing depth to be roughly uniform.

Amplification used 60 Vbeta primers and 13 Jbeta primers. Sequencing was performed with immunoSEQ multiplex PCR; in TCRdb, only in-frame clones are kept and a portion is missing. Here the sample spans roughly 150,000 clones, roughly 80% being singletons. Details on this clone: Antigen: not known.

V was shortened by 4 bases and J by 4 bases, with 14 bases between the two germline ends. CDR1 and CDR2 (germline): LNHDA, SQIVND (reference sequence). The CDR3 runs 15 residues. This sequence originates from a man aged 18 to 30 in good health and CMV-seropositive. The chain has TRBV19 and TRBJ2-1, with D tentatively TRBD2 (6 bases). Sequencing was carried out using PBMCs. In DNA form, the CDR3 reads TGTGCCAGTAGTAAGGGACTTTACCCGTACAATGAGCAGTTCTTC. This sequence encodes CASSKGLYPYNEQFF.